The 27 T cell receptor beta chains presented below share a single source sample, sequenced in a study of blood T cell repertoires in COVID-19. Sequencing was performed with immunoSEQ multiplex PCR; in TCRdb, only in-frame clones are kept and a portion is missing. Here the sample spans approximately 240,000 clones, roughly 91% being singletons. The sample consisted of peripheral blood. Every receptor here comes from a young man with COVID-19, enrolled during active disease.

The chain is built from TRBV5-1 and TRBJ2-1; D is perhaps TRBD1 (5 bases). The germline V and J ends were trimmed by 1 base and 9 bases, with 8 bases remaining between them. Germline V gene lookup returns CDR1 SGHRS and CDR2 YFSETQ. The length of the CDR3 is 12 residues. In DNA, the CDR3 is TGCGCCAGCAGCTTGTCTGGGGCTGAGCAGTTCTTC. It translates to CASSLSGAEQFF.

This CDR3 reads CASSFSIQRGGSYNEQFF. CDR3 nucleotides: TGTGCCAGCAGCTTCAGTATCCAGCGGGGGGGTTCCTACAATGAGCAGTTCTTC. The chain carries TRBV11-2 and TRBJ2-1, with 10 bases matching TRBD2. CDR3 length: 18 residues. Trimming cost V 3 bases and J 1 base; bases outside gene matches: 9. Germline CDR1 SGHAT, CDR2 FQNNGV. Combining the CDR3 with reference TRBV11-2 and TRBJ2-1 gives the whole variable domain EAGVAQSPRYKIIEKRQSVAFWCNPISGHATLYWYQQILGQGPKLLIQFQNNGVVDDSQLPKDRFSAERLKGVDSTLKIQPAKLEDSAVYLCASSFSIQRGGSYNEQFFGPGTRLTVL.

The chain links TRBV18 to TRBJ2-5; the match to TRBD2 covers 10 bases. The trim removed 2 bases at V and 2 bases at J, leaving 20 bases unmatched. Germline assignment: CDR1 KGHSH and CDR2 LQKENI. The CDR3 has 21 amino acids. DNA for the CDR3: TGTGCCAGCTCACCATTGTTCAGCGGGGGGGCCATGGGAGACGAGCAAGAGACCCAGTACTTC. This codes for CASSPLFSGGAMGDEQETQYF.

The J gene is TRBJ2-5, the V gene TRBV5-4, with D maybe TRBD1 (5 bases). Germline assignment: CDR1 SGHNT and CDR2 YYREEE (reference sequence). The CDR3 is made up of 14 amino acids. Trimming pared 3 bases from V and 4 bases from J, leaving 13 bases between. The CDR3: CASSSRSGIETQYF. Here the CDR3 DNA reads TGTGCCAGCAGCTCCCGCTCAGGGATAGAGACCCAGTACTTC.

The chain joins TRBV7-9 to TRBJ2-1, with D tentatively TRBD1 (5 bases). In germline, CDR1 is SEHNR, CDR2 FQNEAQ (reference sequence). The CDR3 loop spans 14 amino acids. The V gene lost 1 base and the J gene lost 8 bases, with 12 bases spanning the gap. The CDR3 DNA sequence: TGTGCCAGCAGCTTAGGACTTACAGGCTATGAGCAGTTCTTC. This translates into CASSLGLTGYEQFF.

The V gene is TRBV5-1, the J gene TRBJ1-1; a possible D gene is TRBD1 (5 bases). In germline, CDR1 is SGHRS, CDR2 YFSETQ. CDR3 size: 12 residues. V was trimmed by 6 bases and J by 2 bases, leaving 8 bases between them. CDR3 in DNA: TGCGCCAGCAACACAGGTAACACTGAAGCTTTCTTT. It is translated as CASNTGNTEAFF.

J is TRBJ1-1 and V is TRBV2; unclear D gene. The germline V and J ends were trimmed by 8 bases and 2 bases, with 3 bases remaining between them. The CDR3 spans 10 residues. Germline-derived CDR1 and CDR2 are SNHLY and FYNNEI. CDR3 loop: CASLNTEAFF. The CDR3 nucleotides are TGTGCCAGCCTAAACACTGAAGCTTTCTTT.

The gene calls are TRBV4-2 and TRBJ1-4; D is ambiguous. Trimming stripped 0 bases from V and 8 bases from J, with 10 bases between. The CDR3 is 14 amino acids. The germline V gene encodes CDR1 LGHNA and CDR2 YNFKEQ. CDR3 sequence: CASSQETPGEKLFF. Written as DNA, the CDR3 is TGTGCCAGCAGCCAAGAGACCCCCGGGGAAAAACTGTTTTTT.

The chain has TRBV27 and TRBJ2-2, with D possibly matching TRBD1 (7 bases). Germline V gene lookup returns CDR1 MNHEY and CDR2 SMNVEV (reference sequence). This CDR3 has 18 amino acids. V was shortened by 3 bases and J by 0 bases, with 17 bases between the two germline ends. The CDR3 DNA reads TGTGCCAGCAGTTTCTTCAGGGGGGCGGGCGCGAACACCGGGGAGCTGTTTTTT. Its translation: CASSFFRGAGANTGELFF.

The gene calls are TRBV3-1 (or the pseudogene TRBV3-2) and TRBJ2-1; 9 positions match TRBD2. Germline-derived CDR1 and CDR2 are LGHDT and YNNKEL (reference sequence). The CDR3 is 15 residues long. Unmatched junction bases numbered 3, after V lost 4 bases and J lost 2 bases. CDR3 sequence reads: CASSRSGGPYNEQFF. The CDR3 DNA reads TGTGCCAGCAGCCGGAGCGGGGGGCCCTACAATGAGCAGTTCTTC.

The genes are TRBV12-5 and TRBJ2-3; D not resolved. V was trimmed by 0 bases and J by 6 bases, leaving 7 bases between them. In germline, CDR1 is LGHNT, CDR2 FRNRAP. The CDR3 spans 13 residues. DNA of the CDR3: TGTGCTAGTGGTTTGGTACCCCGGGATACGCAGTATTTT. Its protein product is CASGLVPRDTQYF.

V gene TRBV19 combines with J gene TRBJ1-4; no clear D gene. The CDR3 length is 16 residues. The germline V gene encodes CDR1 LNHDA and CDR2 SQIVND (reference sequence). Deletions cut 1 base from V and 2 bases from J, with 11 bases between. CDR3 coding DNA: TGTGCCAGTAGTATAGCCGCCCCCAGTACTAATGAAAAACTGTTTTTT. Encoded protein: CASSIAAPSTNEKLFF.

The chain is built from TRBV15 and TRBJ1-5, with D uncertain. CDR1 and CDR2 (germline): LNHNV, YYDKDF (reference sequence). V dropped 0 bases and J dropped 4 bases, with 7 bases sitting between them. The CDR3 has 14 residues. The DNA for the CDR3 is TGTGCCACCAGCAGAGAGGGCGGGAATCAGCCCCAGCATTTT. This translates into CATSREGGNQPQHF.

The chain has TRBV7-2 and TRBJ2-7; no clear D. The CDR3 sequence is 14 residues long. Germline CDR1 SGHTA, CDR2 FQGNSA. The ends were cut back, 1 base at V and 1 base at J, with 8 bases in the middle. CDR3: CASSLVSLSYEQYF. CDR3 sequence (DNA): TGTGCCAGCAGCTTAGTTTCCCTATCCTACGAGCAGTACTTC. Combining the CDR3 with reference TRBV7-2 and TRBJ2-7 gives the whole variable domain GAGVSQSPSNKVTEKGKDVELRCDPISGHTALYWYRQSLGQGLEFLIYFQGNSAPDKSGLPSDRFSAERTGGSVSTLTIQRTQQEDSAVYLCASSLVSLSYEQYFGPGTRLTVT.

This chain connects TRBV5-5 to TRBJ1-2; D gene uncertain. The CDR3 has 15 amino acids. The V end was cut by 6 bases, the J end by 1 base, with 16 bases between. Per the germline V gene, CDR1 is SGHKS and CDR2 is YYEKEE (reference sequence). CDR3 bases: TGTGCCAGCAAGTTGGTTGATGGTAGTAACTATGGCTACACCTTC. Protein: CASKLVDGSNYGYTF.

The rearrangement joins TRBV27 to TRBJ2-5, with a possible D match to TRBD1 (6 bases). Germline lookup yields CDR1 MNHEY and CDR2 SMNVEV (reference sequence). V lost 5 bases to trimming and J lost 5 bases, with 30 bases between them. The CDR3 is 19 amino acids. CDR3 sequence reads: CASSILPRYAWDTAETQYF. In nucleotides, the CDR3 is TGTGCCAGCAGTATCTTACCCCGGTATGCCTGGGACACCGCGGAGACCCAGTACTTC.

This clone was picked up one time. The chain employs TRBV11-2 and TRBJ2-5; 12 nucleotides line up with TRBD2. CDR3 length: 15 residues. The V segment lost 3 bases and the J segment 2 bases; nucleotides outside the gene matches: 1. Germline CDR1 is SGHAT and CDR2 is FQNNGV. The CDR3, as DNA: TGTGCCAGCAGCTTCACTAGCGGGGGGCAAGAGACCCAGTACTTC. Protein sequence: CASSFTSGGQETQYF.

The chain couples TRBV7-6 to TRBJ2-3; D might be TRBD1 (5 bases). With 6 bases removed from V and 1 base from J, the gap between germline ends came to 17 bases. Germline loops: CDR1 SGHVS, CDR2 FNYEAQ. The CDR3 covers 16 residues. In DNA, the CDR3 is TGTGCCAGCAGTTCTGATTGGGGCCGGGGCACAGATACGCAGTATTTT. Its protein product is CASSSDWGRGTDTQYF.

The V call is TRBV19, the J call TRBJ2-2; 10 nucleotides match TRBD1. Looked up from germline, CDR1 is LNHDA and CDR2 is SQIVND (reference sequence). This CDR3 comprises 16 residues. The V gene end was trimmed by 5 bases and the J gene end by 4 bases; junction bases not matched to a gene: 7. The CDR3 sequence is CASSLKTGGFTGELFF. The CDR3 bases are TGTGCCAGTAGTCTAAAGACAGGGGGCTTCACCGGGGAGCTGTTTTTT.

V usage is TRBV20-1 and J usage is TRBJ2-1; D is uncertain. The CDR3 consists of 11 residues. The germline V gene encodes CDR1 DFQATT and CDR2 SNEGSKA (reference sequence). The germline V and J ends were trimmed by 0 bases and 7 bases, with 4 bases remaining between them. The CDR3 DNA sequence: TGCAGTGCTAGAGATCCGAATGAGCAGTTCTTC. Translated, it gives CSARDPNEQFF.

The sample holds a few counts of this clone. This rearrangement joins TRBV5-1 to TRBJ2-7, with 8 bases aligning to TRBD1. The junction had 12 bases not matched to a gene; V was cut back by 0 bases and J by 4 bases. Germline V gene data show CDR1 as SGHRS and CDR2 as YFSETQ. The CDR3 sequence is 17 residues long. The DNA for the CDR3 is TGCGCCAGCAGCTTGGCCCCGTCGACAGGGGCCTGGTACGAGCAGTACTTC. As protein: CASSLAPSTGAWYEQYF. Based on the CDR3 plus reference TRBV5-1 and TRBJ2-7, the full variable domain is KAGVTQTPRYLIKTRGQQVTLSCSPISGHRSVSWYQQTPGQGLQFLFEYFSETQRNKGNFPGRFSGRQFSNSRSEMNVSTLELGDSALYLCASSLAPSTGAWYEQYFGPGTRLTVT.

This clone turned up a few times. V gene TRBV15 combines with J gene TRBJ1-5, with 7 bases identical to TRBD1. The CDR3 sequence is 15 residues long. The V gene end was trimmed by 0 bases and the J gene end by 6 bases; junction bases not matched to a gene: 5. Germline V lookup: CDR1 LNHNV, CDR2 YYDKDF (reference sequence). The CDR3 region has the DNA TGTGCCACCAGCAGAGAACCGACAGGGACTCAGCCCCAGCATTTT. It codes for CATSREPTGTQPQHF.

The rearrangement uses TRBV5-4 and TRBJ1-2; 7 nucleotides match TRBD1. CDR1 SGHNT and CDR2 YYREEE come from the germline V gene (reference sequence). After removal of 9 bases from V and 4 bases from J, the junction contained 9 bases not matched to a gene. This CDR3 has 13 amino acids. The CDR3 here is CAIASRDSYGYTF. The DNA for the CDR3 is TGTGCCATCGCAAGCCGGGACAGCTATGGCTACACCTTC.

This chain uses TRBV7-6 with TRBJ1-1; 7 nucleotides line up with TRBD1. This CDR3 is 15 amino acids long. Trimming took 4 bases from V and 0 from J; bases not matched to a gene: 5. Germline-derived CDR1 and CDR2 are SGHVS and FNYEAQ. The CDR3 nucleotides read TGTGCCAGCAGCTCAGGACAGGCGCTGAACACTGAAGCTTTCTTT. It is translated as CASSSGQALNTEAFF.

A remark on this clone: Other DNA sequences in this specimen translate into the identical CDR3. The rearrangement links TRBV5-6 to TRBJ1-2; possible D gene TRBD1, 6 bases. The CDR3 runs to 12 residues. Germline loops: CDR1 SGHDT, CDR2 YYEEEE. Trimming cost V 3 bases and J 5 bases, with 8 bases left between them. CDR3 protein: CASSSGAYGYTF. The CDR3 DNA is TGTGCCAGCAGCTCAGGGGCGTATGGCTACACCTTC.

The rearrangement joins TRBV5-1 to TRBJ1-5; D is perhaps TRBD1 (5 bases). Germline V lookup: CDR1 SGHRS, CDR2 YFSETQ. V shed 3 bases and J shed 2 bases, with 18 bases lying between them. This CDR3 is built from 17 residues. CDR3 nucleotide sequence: TGCGCCAGCAGCTCTCTACCGCAGGGTCAGGGCAATCAGCCCCAGCATTTT. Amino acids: CASSSLPQGQGNQPQHF.

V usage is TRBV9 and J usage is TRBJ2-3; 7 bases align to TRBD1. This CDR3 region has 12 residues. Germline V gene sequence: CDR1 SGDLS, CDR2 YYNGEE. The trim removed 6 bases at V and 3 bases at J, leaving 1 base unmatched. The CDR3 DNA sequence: TGTGCCAGCAAGGGGGCTACAGATACGCAGTATTTT. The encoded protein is CASKGATDTQYF.